Given below is one T cell receptor beta chain in context. What it recognizes is unknown. The entry originates in a study of human T cells and chemical hapten exposure. Study background: Small pooled library volume differences mainly caused per-sample TCR yield variation.

The starting material, unfractionated whole blood, was used for total RNA extraction. It was the library that attached unique molecular identifiers to individual cDNA molecules. In the original analysis: The number of TCRs in each sample had a median of about 95,000 and spanned roughly 23,224 to 750,000. TCRdb re-called the 5' RACE reads through MiXCR, storing one row per CDR3 protein. What appears here as the V and J calls and clone size reflects TCRdb's work, not the paper's. The sample lists tens of thousands of distinct CDR3 sequences; approximately 16% were seen once. Findings and caveats of the study: Counts of TCRs above 1 in 1000 frequency stayed unchanged with DPC sensitization.

Germline CDR1 and CDR2: MNHNS and SASEGT. The CDR3 consists of 16 residues. With 4 bases clipped from V and 4 bases from J, the junction kept 10 bases outside the gene matches. This chain joins TRBV6-1 and TRBJ2-7, with 10 positions matching TRBD2. The source is a female donor in good health. CDR3 coding DNA: TGTGCCAGCAGTGGATATCTAGCGGGGGCACAATACGAGCAGTACTTC. Its translation is CASSGYLAGAQYEQYF.